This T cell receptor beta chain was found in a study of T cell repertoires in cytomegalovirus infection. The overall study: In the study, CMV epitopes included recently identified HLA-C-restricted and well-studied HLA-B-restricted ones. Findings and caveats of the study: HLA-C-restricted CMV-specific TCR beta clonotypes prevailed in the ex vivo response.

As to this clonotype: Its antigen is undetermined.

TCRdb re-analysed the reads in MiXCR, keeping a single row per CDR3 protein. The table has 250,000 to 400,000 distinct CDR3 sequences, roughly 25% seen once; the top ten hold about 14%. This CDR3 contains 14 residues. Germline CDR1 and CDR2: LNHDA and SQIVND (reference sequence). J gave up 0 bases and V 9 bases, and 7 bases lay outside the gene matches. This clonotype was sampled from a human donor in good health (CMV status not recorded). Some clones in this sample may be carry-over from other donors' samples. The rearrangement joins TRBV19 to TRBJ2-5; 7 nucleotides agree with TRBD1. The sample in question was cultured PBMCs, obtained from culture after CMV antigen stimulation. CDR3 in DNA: TGTGCCAGCGCCATGGGACAGAACCAAGAGACCCAGTACTTC. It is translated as CASAMGQNQETQYF.